The clone carrying this T cell receptor (beta chain) was found many times. This sample was taken from a study of spatial heterogeneity in lung cancer. As for the study in general: Detection consistently yielded more beta chains than alpha chains.

The CDR3 has 12 amino acids. With 11 bases removed from V and 0 bases from J, the gap between germline ends came to 10 bases. The library protocol tagged each TCR cDNA with a unique molecular identifier. TCRdb re-analysed the 5' RACE reads in MiXCR, keeping a single row per CDR3 protein. The sample lists 60,000 to 75,000 distinct CDR3 sequences, 6.3% occurring once. As for time point: sample taken at primary tumor resection. The donors comprised roughly 71 untreated early-stage non-small cell lung cancer patients. Sequencing was performed on whole RNA extracted from tumor and nontumor lung tissue, or from frozen PBMC, and the material was left unsorted.

The chain has TRBV12-3 or TRBV12-4 and TRBJ1-1; D ambiguous. The TCR comes from a female donor with early-stage non-small cell lung cancer. Here the sequenced sample was PBMCs, taken at surgery. CDR3 sequence (DNA): TGTGCCCAGGCGGGCTTGAACACTGAAGCTTTCTTT. Amino acid sequence: CAQAGLNTEAFF.